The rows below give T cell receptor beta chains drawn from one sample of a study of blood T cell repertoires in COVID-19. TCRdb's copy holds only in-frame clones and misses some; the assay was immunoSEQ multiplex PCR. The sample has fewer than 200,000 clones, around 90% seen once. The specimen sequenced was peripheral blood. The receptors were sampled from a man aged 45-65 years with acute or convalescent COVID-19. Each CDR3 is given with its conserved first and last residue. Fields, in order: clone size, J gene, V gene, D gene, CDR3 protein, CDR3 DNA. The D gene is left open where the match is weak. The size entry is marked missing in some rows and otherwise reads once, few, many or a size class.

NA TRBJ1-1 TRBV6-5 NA CASFLGGIAEAFF TGTGCCAGTTTCCTGGGGGGGATCGCTGAAGCTTTCTTT
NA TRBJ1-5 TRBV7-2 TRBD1 CASSLSGQGHQPQHF TGTGCCAGCAGCTTATCCGGACAGGGCCATCAGCCCCAGCATTTT
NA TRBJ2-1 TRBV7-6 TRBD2 CASSLTAGLYNEQFF TGTGCCAGCAGCTTAACAGCGGGACTTTACAATGAGCAGTTCTTC
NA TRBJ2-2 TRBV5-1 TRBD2 CASSPSGGTNTGELFF TGCGCCAGCAGCCCCAGCGGGGGAACGAACACCGGGGAGCTGTTTTTT
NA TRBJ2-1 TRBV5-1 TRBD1 CASSLGTGGRYNEQFF TGCGCCAGCAGCTTGGGGACAGGGGGCCGATACAATGAGCAGTTCTTC
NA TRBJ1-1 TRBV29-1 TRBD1 CSGRDRDEAFF TGCAGCGGGCGGGACAGGGATGAAGCTTTCTTT
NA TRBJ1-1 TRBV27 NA CASSPLRTVRKDTEAFF TGTGCCAGCAGTCCCCTAAGGACAGTTAGGAAGGACACTGAAGCTTTCTTT
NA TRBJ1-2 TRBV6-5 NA CASSYPTSRGRGYTF TGTGCCAGCAGTTACCCGACCTCCCGTGGGAGAGGCTACACCTTC
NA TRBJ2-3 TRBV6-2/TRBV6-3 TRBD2 CASSSLAVGADTQYF TGTGCCAGCAGTTCCCTAGCGGTCGGGGCAGATACGCAGTATTTT
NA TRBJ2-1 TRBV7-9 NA CASSLAQGPEQFF TGTGCCAGCAGCTTAGCACAGGGACCTGAGCAGTTCTTC
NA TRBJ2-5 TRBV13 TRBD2 CASRLVLAGIETQYF TGTGCCAGCAGGCTGGTTCTAGCGGGAATAGAGACCCAGTACTTC
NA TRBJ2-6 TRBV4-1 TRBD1 CASSQEGDRVSSGANVLTF TGCGCCAGCAGCCAAGAGGGGGACAGAGTTTCCTCTGGGGCCAACGTCCTGACTTTC
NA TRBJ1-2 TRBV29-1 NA CSVERRYGYTF TGCAGCGTTGAACGCAGATATGGCTACACCTTC
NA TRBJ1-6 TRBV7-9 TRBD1 CASSYPTGQGNSPLHF TGTGCCAGCAGTTACCCGACGGGACAGGGAAATTCACCCCTCCACTTT
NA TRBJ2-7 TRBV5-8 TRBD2 CASSEKTSGPAISYEQYF TGTGCCAGCAGCGAAAAGACTAGCGGGCCCGCTATCTCTTACGAGCAGTACTTC
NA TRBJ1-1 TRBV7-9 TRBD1 CASSLGQGGTYTEAFF TGTGCCAGCAGCTTAGGACAGGGGGGGACTTACACTGAAGCTTTCTTT
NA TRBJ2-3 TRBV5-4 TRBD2 CASSLEASGRDTQYF TGTGCCAGCAGCTTGGAAGCTAGCGGGAGGGATACGCAGTATTTT
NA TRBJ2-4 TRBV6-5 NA CASSSGHSKGDIQYF TGTGCCAGCAGTTCGGGACATTCTAAAGGTGACATTCAGTACTTC
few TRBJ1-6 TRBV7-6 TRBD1 CASSFGPKDRGSPLHF TGTGCCAGCAGCTTTGGCCCGAAGGACAGGGGTTCACCCCTCCACTTT
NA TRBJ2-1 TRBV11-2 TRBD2 CASSPLSGRAREQFF TGTGCCAGCAGCCCCCTAAGTGGGAGGGCCAGGGAGCAGTTCTTC
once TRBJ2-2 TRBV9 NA CASNGGTGELFF TGTGCCAGCAATGGAGGCACCGGGGAGCTGTTTTTT
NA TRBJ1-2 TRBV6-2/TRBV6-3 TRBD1 CASSRTGVYGYTF TGTGCCAGCAGCCGAACAGGGGTTTATGGCTACACCTTC
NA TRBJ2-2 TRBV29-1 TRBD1 CSVEDPTDRANTGELFF TGCAGCGTTGAAGATCCAACGGACAGGGCGAACACCGGGGAGCTGTTTTTT
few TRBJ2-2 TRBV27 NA CASSTSFTGELFF TGTGCCAGCAGTACTAGCTTCACCGGGGAGCTGTTTTTT
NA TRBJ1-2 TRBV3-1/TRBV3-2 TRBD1 CASSQGTGGGYGYTF TGTGCCAGCAGCCAAGGGACAGGGGGTGGCTATGGCTACACCTTC
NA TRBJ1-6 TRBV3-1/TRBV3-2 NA CASSQDQGSWASPLHF TGTGCCAGCAGCCAAGACCAGGGAAGTTGGGCCTCACCCCTCCACTTT
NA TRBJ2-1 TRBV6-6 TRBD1 CASSGTGGFGDEQFF TGTGCCAGCAGTGGGACAGGAGGGTTCGGGGATGAGCAGTTCTTC
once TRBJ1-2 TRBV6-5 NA CASSSGQSNYGYTF TGTGCCAGCAGTTCCGGACAATCTAACTATGGCTACACCTTC
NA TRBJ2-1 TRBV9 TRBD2 CASSVVSGGWNEQFF TGTGCCAGCAGCGTAGTTAGCGGGGGTTGGAATGAGCAGTTCTTC
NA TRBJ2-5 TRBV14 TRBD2 CASSQLGGSPRETQYF TGTGCCAGCAGCCAGCTCGGGGGGTCTCCTAGAGAGACCCAGTACTTC
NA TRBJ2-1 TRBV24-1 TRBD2 CATSDLELAGGQFF TGTGCCACCAGTGATTTAGAGCTAGCGGGGGGGCAGTTCTTC
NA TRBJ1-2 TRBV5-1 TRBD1 CASSLGQGMGGYTF TGCGCCAGCAGCTTGGGACAGGGGATGGGTGGCTACACCTTC
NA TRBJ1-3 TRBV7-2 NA CASSFFLGNTIYF TGTGCCAGCAGCTTCTTCCTTGGAAACACCATATATTTT
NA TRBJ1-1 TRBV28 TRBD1 CASRNYRGLMNTEAFF TGTGCCAGCAGAAATTACAGGGGACTGATGAACACTGAAGCTTTCTTT
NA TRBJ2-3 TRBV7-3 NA CASSIMAAGPDTQYF TGTGCCAGCAGCATTATGGCCGCGGGGCCAGATACGCAGTATTTT
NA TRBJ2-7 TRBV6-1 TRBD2 CASSGVGSGGSFSYEQYF TGTGCCAGCAGTGGGGTTGGTAGCGGGGGTTCTTTCTCCTACGAGCAGTACTTC
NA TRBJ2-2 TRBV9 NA CASSAGLTNTGELFF TGTGCCAGCAGCGCGGGACTTACCAACACCGGGGAGCTGTTTTTT
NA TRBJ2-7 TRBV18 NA CASSPAPGSEQYF TGTGCCAGCTCACCAGCCCCAGGTTCCGAGCAGTACTTC
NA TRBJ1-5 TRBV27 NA CASSLSRGNQPQHF TGTGCCAGCAGTTTAAGCAGGGGCAATCAGCCCCAGCATTTT